A selection of T cell receptor beta chains follows, all from one sample in a study of T cells in localized non-small cell lung cancer. Profiled with immunoSEQ multiplex PCR; TCRdb holds only in-frame clones, not every one. The data hold fewer than 30,000 clones, with roughly nine tenths observed a single time. The sample in question was peripheral blood, obtained before any cancer treatment. The receptors were sampled from a woman aged 35 to 70 with stage I lung adenocarcinoma. The conserved cysteine and the conserved F or W are not part of the CDR3 here. The order of the fields is V gene, J gene, CDR3 length, CDR3 protein.

v_gene: TRBV28
j_gene: TRBJ1-5
len: 13
CDR3aa: ASSLGGVSSEPQH

v_gene: TRBV12-1
j_gene: TRBJ1-6
len: 12
CDR3aa: ARSWTPTDSPLH

v_gene: TRBV4-2
j_gene: TRBJ2-7
len: 12
CDR3aa: ASSHVDRGDEQY

v_gene: TRBV7-3
j_gene: TRBJ2-3
len: 12
CDR3aa: ASSPVTRADTQY

v_gene: TRBV7-2
j_gene: TRBJ1-5
len: 12
CDR3aa: ASSLIWENQPQH

v_gene: TRBV5-4
j_gene: TRBJ1-2
len: 13
CDR3aa: ASSLPEVLPYGYT

v_gene: TRBV7-9
j_gene: TRBJ2-7
len: 13
CDR3aa: ASSLAGTGSYEQY

v_gene: TRBV7-9
j_gene: TRBJ2-3
len: 14
CDR3aa: ASSLGASGFTDTQY

v_gene: TRBV21-1
j_gene: TRBJ1-2
len: 14
CDR3aa: ASSKEGTAANYGYT

v_gene: TRBV29-1
j_gene: TRBJ2-1
len: 18
CDR3aa: SVEGGPDTSGGPSYNEQF

v_gene: TRBV5-4
j_gene: TRBJ2-7
len: 10
CDR3aa: AASDRVNEQY

v_gene: TRBV5-1
j_gene: TRBJ1-2
len: 12
CDR3aa: ASSLGTANYGYT

v_gene: TRBV5-1
j_gene: TRBJ2-7
len: 13
CDR3aa: ASSYGLAGGGEQY

v_gene: TRBV29-1
j_gene: TRBJ1-2
len: 11
CDR3aa: SVALSQNYGYT

v_gene: TRBV29-1
j_gene: TRBJ1-3
len: 12
CDR3aa: SVEVFSWPNTIY

v_gene: TRBV7-9
j_gene: TRBJ2-7
len: 11
CDR3aa: ASSLVGGYEQY

v_gene: TRBV10-2
j_gene: TRBJ2-1
len: 12
CDR3aa: ASRPGQGAHEQF

v_gene: TRBV28
j_gene: TRBJ2-2
len: 17
CDR3aa: ASRPGHYIYGANTGELF

v_gene: TRBV7-2
j_gene: TRBJ2-1
len: 12
CDR3aa: ASAPGQGGYEQF

v_gene: TRBV4-1
j_gene: TRBJ2-7
len: 12
CDR3aa: ASSKTGGSYEQY

v_gene: TRBV6-1
j_gene: TRBJ1-1
len: 11
CDR3aa: ASRDFAGTEAF

v_gene: TRBV18
j_gene: TRBJ2-2
len: 12
CDR3aa: ASSPLGRTGELF

v_gene: TRBV10-3
j_gene: NA
len: 14
CDR3aa: ATSESIAGGQETQY

v_gene: TRBV7-2
j_gene: TRBJ2-5
len: 10
CDR3aa: ASSEAGETQY

v_gene: TRBV6-1
j_gene: TRBJ1-2
len: 14
CDR3aa: ASSEWDSSLGGGYT

v_gene: TRBV4-3
j_gene: TRBJ1-1
len: 12
CDR3aa: ASSQVGGNTEAF

v_gene: TRBV9
j_gene: TRBJ2-3
len: 12
CDR3aa: ASSVGQATDTQY

v_gene: TRBV4-3
j_gene: TRBJ2-7
len: 13
CDR3aa: ASSQGPTGSYEQY

v_gene: TRBV7-7
j_gene: TRBJ2-3
len: 13
CDR3aa: ASSLSGGIADTQY

v_gene: TRBV6-4
j_gene: TRBJ2-2
len: 13
CDR3aa: ASSVGQGNTGELF

v_gene: TRBV5-1
j_gene: TRBJ2-7
len: 11
CDR3aa: ASSWDGTYEQY

v_gene: TRBV12-5
j_gene: TRBJ1-2
len: 12
CDR3aa: ASGLMNRGNGYT

v_gene: TRBV28
j_gene: TRBJ1-3
len: 12
CDR3aa: ASKDLLQENTIY

v_gene: TRBV5-6
j_gene: TRBJ2-2
len: 15
CDR3aa: ASSSPPGGNMPGELF

v_gene: TRBV6-8
j_gene: TRBJ2-7
len: 18
CDR3aa: ASDARRLAPVDVQAYEQY

v_gene: TRBV15
j_gene: TRBJ2-7
len: 10
CDR3aa: ATSRSGYEQY

v_gene: TRBV18
j_gene: TRBJ1-2
len: 13
CDR3aa: ASSLDRTGIYGYT

v_gene: TRBV7-3
j_gene: TRBJ2-1
len: 12
CDR3aa: ASSLATGTWEQF

v_gene: TRBV11-3
j_gene: TRBJ2-3
len: 12
CDR3aa: ASSLYSLGDTQY

v_gene: TRBV6-1
j_gene: TRBJ1-3
len: 10
CDR3aa: ASSDRGNTIY

v_gene: TRBV2
j_gene: TRBJ2-2
len: 13
CDR3aa: ASSERASGGGELF

v_gene: TRBV27
j_gene: TRBJ2-7
len: 12
CDR3aa: ASSFGAGPYEQY

v_gene: TRBV6-5
j_gene: TRBJ2-7
len: 12
CDR3aa: ASSFRGLYYEQY

v_gene: TRBV4-3
j_gene: TRBJ2-1
len: 14
CDR3aa: ASSQDQSSGDNEQF

v_gene: TRBV5-1
j_gene: TRBJ2-1
len: 13
CDR3aa: ASSGGGGLFNEQF

v_gene: TRBV7-8
j_gene: TRBJ1-2
len: 14
CDR3aa: ASSLRDRGSSYGYT

v_gene: TRBV28
j_gene: TRBJ2-3
len: 12
CDR3aa: ASKTAGGTDTQY

v_gene: TRBV7-2
j_gene: TRBJ2-3
len: 15
CDR3aa: ASSPLAGAFSTDTQY

v_gene: TRBV12-5
j_gene: TRBJ1-5
len: 17
CDR3aa: ASGLVGDGTIYSNQPQH

v_gene: TRBV4-3
j_gene: TRBJ2-2
len: 14
CDR3aa: ASSQYRGLNTGELF

v_gene: TRBV28
j_gene: TRBJ1-2
len: 14
CDR3aa: ASSLETVTPNYGYT

v_gene: TRBV4-1
j_gene: TRBJ1-2
len: 12
CDR3aa: ASSQEELDDGYT

v_gene: TRBV7-2
j_gene: TRBJ2-7
len: 9
CDR3aa: ASSFSYEQY

v_gene: TRBV27
j_gene: TRBJ2-1
len: 14
CDR3aa: ASSPRSTGDNNEQF

v_gene: TRBV7-9
j_gene: TRBJ2-2
len: 12
CDR3aa: ASSFSGGDGELF